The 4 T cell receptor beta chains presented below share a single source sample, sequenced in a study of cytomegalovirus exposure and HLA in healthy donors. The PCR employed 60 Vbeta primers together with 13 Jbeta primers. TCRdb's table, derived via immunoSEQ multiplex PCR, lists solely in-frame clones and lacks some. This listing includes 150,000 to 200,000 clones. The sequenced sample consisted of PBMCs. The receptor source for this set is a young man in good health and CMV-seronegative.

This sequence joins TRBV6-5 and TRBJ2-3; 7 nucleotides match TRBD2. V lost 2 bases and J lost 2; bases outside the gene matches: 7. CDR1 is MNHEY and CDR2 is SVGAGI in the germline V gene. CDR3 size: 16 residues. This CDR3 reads CASSYSSGLTTDTQYF. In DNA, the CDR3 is TGTGCCAGCAGTTACAGTAGCGGGTTAACCACAGATACGCAGTATTTT.

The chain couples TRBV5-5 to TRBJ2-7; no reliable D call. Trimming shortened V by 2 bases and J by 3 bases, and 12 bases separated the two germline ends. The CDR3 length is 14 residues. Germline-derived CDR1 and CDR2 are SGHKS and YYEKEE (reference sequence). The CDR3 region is CASSLTEKDYEQYF. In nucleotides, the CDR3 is TGTGCCAGCAGCTTAACAGAGAAGGACTACGAGCAGTACTTC.

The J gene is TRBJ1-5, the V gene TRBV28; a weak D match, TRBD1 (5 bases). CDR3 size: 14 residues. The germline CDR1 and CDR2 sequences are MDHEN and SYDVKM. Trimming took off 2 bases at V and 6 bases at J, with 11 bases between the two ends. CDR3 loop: CASSLGGESQPQHF. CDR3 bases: TGTGCCAGCAGTTTAGGGGGGGAGAGTCAGCCCCAGCATTTT.

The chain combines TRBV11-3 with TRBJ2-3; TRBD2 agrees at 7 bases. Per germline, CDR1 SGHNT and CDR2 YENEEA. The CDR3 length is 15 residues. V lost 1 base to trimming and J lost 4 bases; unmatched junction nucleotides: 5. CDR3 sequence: CASSLAGGLSDTQYF. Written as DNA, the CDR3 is TGTGCCAGCAGCTTAGCGGGAGGTCTTTCAGATACGCAGTATTTT.